This TCR beta chain was profiled in a study of radiotherapy plus CTLA-4 blockade in lung cancer. This clone was seen only a few times. The antigen is undetermined. Germline-derived CDR1 and CDR2 are SGHTA and FQGNSA. The CDR3 consists of 14 residues. V shed 5 bases, J shed 9 bases, and the junction held 10 bases outside the gene matches. The protocol was immunoSEQ multiplex PCR, while the TCRdb copy is restricted to in-frame clones and leaves out a portion. The table shows 55,000 to 70,000 clones, with more than 60% occurring only once. Study results and caveats: It was early blood T cell clone dynamics, with interferon-beta, that reportedly best predicted response. Subsequent to radiotherapy plus ipilimumab, tumor-derived TCR clones underwent expansion in blood.

V gene TRBV7-2 combines with J gene TRBJ2-1; 7 positions agree with TRBD2. The sample in question was peripheral blood, obtained from a patient treated with radiotherapy plus ipilimumab. This clonotype was obtained from a human donor with non-small cell lung cancer who had a complete response to radiotherapy plus ipilimumab. The CDR3 bases are TGTGCCAGCAGCCGGAGGGGAGGGAACCCTGAGCAGTTCTTC. As protein: CASSRRGGNPEQFF.